Presented here are 20 T cell receptor beta chains from one specimen sequenced in a study of post-analysis software for immune sequencing data. No cognate antigen is known for these TCRs. The TCR beta cDNA libraries carried unique molecular identifiers. TCRdb independently ran MiXCR on the PCR reads; one entry per CDR3 protein. Here the sample spans 550,000 to 700,000 distinct CDR3 sequences, 44% being singletons. Study results and limitations: Patients had higher frequencies than controls of a few TRBV segments, including TRBV5-6, TRBV5-1 and TRBV20-1.

The specimen was blood. The receptors shown here come from a girl between 5 and 17 years old with multiple sclerosis.

The rearrangement links TRBV25-1 to TRBJ1-1; tentative D call: TRBD1 (5 bases). This CDR3 region has 14 residues. CDR1 and CDR2 (germline): MGHDK, SYGVNS. V lost 7 bases and J lost 4, with 16 bases in between. CDR3: CASIPPGVRTEAFF. The CDR3 nucleotides read TGTGCCAGCATTCCACCGGGGGTCCGCACTGAAGCTTTCTTT.

The genes are TRBV10-2 and TRBJ2-4; TRBD1 matches 12 bases. The CDR3 length is 15 residues. J lost 5 bases, V lost 6 bases, and 5 bases had no gene match. The germline gives CDR1 WSHSY, CDR2 SAAADI. The CDR3 DNA sequence: TGCGCCAGCAGCGAGGGACAGGGGGCCGAAAACATTCAGTACTTC. Protein sequence: CASSEGQGAENIQYF.

The chain has TRBV12-3 or TRBV12-4 and TRBJ2-3; D remains unclear. V was shortened by 2 bases and J by 2 bases, with 8 bases between the two germline ends. The CDR3 contains 14 residues. The CDR3 nucleotides are TGTGCCAGCAGTTTAAGTCAGCCCACAGATACGCAGTATTTT. This codes for CASSLSQPTDTQYF.

This clonotype was found a few times. V gene TRBV10-3 combines with J gene TRBJ2-7; possibly TRBD2 for D (6 bases). In germline, CDR1 is ENHRY, CDR2 SYGVKD. This CDR3 spans 14 amino acids. Trimming pared 5 bases from V and 3 bases from J, leaving 14 bases between. The DNA for the CDR3 is TGTGCCATCAGTTCCGTAGCGGAGAGCTACGAGCAGTACTTC. This encodes CAISSVAESYEQYF.

V and J are TRBV24-1 and TRBJ2-1; D might be TRBD2 (6 bases). The length of the CDR3 is 15 residues. Trimming stripped 0 bases from V and 9 bases from J, with 14 bases between. In germline, CDR1 is KGHDR, CDR2 SFDVKD. In DNA, the CDR3 is TGTGCCACCAGTGATTTGGCCCAGAGTAGCGGTGAGCAGTTCTTC. Translated: CATSDLAQSSGEQFF.

The chain employs TRBV6-5 and TRBJ1-5, with a possible D match to TRBD1 (6 bases). This CDR3 is built from 14 residues. With 8 bases removed from V and 2 bases from J, the gap between germline ends came to 13 bases. Germline V gives CDR1 MNHEY, CDR2 SVGAGI. The CDR3 sequence is CASQTGFGNQPQHF. Written as DNA, the CDR3 is TGTGCCAGCCAGACAGGATTTGGCAATCAGCCCCAGCATTTT.

The gene calls are TRBV20-1 and TRBJ2-1; D is perhaps TRBD1 or TRBD2 (5 bases each). With 8 bases removed from V and 5 bases from J, the gap between germline ends came to 19 bases. Germline V gene data show CDR1 as DFQATT and CDR2 as SNEGSKA (reference sequence). The CDR3 covers 14 residues. This CDR3 is CSIRGAPRDNEQFF. For the CDR3, the DNA is TGCAGTATCCGAGGGGCCCCTCGGGACAATGAGCAGTTCTTC.

This sequence joins TRBV7-2 and TRBJ2-1, with 16 bases lining up with TRBD2. The V segment lost 6 bases and the J segment 9 bases; nucleotides outside the gene matches: 8. Germline lookup yields CDR1 SGHTA and CDR2 FQGNSA. The CDR3 has 16 amino acids. The CDR3: CASSRGTSGRVGEQFF. CDR3 nucleotide sequence: TGTGCCAGCAGTCGGGGGACTAGCGGGAGGGTGGGTGAGCAGTTCTTC.

The chain links TRBV20-1 to TRBJ1-5; 10 bases align to TRBD1. V was clipped by 1 base and J by 6 bases; unmatched bases: 3. CDR1 is DFQATT and CDR2 is SNEGSKA in the germline V gene (reference sequence). This CDR3 spans 14 amino acids. The CDR3 coding sequence is TGCAGTGCTAGAGGGCGGGACAGGGGTCAGCCCCAGCATTTT. It is translated as CSARGRDRGQPQHF.

This rearrangement joins TRBV18 to TRBJ1-2; 8 bases agree with TRBD1. The CDR3 has 19 residues. The germline V gene has CDR1 KGHSH and CDR2 LQKENI. Losses at the gene ends were 2 bases for V and 3 bases for J; bases not matched to a gene: 17. The DNA for the CDR3 is TGTGCCAGCTCACCAGTAGAGGGGACAGGCCGGCGAAGGGACTATGGCTACACCTTC. Translating gives CASSPVEGTGRRRDYGYTF.

This clonotype was found a few times. V is TRBV4-1 and J is TRBJ2-3; 8 positions match TRBD1. V shed 1 base, J shed 5 bases, and the junction held 8 bases outside the gene matches. There are 16 residues in the CDR3. Germline V gene data show CDR1 as MGHRA and CDR2 as YSYEKL. In DNA form, the CDR3 reads TGCGCCAGCAGCCAAGGGGCCAGGGGGCAAGGAGATACGCAGTATTTT. It encodes CASSQGARGQGDTQYF.

This clonotype has a handful of counts. CDR3 sequence (DNA): TGTGCCAGCAGCACCCAGGTTACCTCCTACAATGAGCAGTTCTTC. It encodes CASSTQVTSYNEQFF. This chain connects TRBV13 to TRBJ2-1; D uncertain. Germline lookup yields CDR1 PRHDT and CDR2 FYEKMQ (reference sequence). The CDR3 runs 15 residues. Trimming took 5 bases from V and 0 from J, leaving 11 bases between them.

The table lists this clonotype with a few counts. V and J are TRBV12-3 or TRBV12-4 and TRBJ2-7, with D maybe TRBD1 (6 bases). Trimming left V 10 bases short and J 1 base short, with 14 bases between. CDR3 size: 13 residues. CDR3 region: CATRDTNSYEQYF. Written as DNA, the CDR3 is TGTGCCACCCGGGACACCAATTCCTACGAGCAGTACTTC.

The chain is built from TRBV4-2 and TRBJ2-1; D perhaps matches TRBD1 (6 bases). The CDR3 totals 16 residues. V lost 0 bases and J 5 bases, leaving 14 bases between the germline ends. The germline V gene encodes CDR1 LGHNA and CDR2 YNFKEQ. DNA of the CDR3: TGTGCCAGCAGCCAAGATCCAGGGACACCCAACAATGAGCAGTTCTTC. Protein: CASSQDPGTPNNEQFF.

The chain links TRBV29-1 to TRBJ1-1; no definite D call. The CDR3 runs to 11 residues. Germline loops: CDR1 SQVTM, CDR2 ANQGSEA. Trimming shortened V by 4 bases and J by 0 bases, and 3 bases separated the two germline ends. The CDR3 region is CSVVLNTEAFF. CDR3 nucleotide sequence: TGCAGCGTTGTACTGAACACTGAAGCTTTCTTT.

The rearrangement joins TRBV20-1 to TRBJ2-1; weak D call: TRBD2 (7 bases). The CDR3 covers 17 residues. Germline V gene data show CDR1 as DFQATT and CDR2 as SNEGSKA (reference sequence). V was shortened by 2 bases and J by 4 bases, with 21 bases between the two germline ends. This chain's CDR3 is CSARLLLIGGGYNEQFF. The DNA of the CDR3 is TGCAGTGCTAGATTGCTACTAATAGGGGGGGGGTACAATGAGCAGTTCTTC.

This sequence joins TRBV12-3 or TRBV12-4 and TRBJ1-5; D call uncertain. V was pared by 2 bases and J by 0 bases, with 8 bases between. CDR3 length equals 15 residues. The chain's CDR3 is CASSLTGNSNQPQHF. As DNA, the CDR3 is TGTGCCAGCAGTTTAACCGGTAATAGCAATCAGCCCCAGCATTTT.

In regard to this clonotype: A read error may be the cause here, since a much bigger clone is one base away. V is TRBV6-4 and J is TRBJ2-1; 10 nucleotides match TRBD2. The V gene end was trimmed by 4 bases and the J gene end by 8 bases; junction bases not matched to a gene: 8. CDR1 and CDR2 from the germline V gene are MRHNA and SNTAGT. The CDR3 is 15 residues long. The CDR3 sequence is CASSGRAGGQDEQFF. The CDR3 DNA reads TGTGCCAGCAGTGGGAGAGCGGGGGGGCAAGATGAGCAGTTCTTC.

The V and J genes are TRBV5-5 and TRBJ1-2; unclear D gene. CDR1 is SGHKS and CDR2 is YYEKEE in the germline V gene (reference sequence). The CDR3 covers 12 residues. Trimming shortened V by 1 base and J by 4 bases, and 5 bases separated the two germline ends. CDR3 sequence (DNA): TGTGCCAGCAGCTTGAACATCTATGGCTACACCTTC. Amino acid sequence: CASSLNIYGYTF.

This clonotype was recorded a few times. The genes are TRBV15 and TRBJ2-1, with a tentative D call TRBD1 (5 bases). The germline gives CDR1 LNHNV, CDR2 YYDKDF (reference sequence). This CDR3 has 13 amino acids. Trimming stripped 1 base from V and 10 bases from J, with 11 bases between. CDR3 in amino acids: CATSRAHRNEQFF. CDR3 DNA: TGTGCCACCAGCAGAGCCCACAGGAACGAGCAGTTCTTC.